A single sample is the source of the 17 T cell receptor beta chains below, sequenced in a study of T cells in localized non-small cell lung cancer. Libraries were prepared by immunoSEQ multiplex PCR; TCRdb keeps only in-frame clonotypes and omits some of them. Here the sample spans around 25,000 clones, more than 85% being singletons. This material consisted of peripheral blood, taken before any cancer treatment. These receptor sequences come from a man between 40 and 69 years old with stage III squamous cell lung carcinoma.

The chain carries TRBV4-1 and TRBJ1-1; D gene unclear. The V gene lost 6 bases and the J gene lost 1 base, with 12 bases spanning the gap. This CDR3 region has 14 residues. Germline V gene lookup returns CDR1 MGHRA and CDR2 YSYEKL. CDR3 bases: TGCGCCAGCAGTCTTGGACTGGGGAACACTGAAGCTTTCTTT. Translation gives CASSLGLGNTEAFF.

V is TRBV30 and J is TRBJ1-1; a weak D match, TRBD1 (5 bases). The CDR3 is 13 amino acids. CDR1 and CDR2 from the germline V gene are GTSNPN and SVGIG (reference sequence). Trimming removed 3 bases at V and 1 base at J, with 9 bases between. CDR3 bases: TGTGCCTGGAGCAGACAGAAGAACACTGAAGCTTTCTTT. It yields the protein CAWSRQKNTEAFF.

The chain combines TRBV30 with TRBJ2-3, with no clear D. From germline, CDR1 is GTSNPN and CDR2 SVGIG (reference sequence). The CDR3 sequence is 10 residues long. V lost 1 base and J 7 bases, leaving 3 bases between the germline ends. This CDR3 is CAWSGNTQYF. For the CDR3, the DNA is TGTGCCTGGAGTGGAAATACGCAGTATTTT.

V usage is TRBV5-5 and J usage is TRBJ2-7, with D perhaps TRBD2 (5 bases). The V end was cut by 0 bases, the J end by 4 bases, with 17 bases between. The CDR3 loop spans 16 amino acids. CDR1 and CDR2 from the germline V gene are SGHKS and YYEKEE (reference sequence). The CDR3 nucleotides read TGTGCCAGCAGCTTGGGGTCGTTTCGGATAGCGTACGAGCAGTACTTC. This codes for CASSLGSFRIAYEQYF.

The chain is built from TRBV15 and TRBJ2-1; no reliable D call. Trimming took off 5 bases at V and 0 bases at J, with 5 bases between the two ends. Per the germline V gene, CDR1 is LNHNV and CDR2 is YYDKDF (reference sequence). This CDR3 is built from 13 residues. CDR3 DNA: TGTGCCACCAGCTTAGGCTCCTACAATGAGCAGTTCTTC. Translation gives CATSLGSYNEQFF.

This chain uses TRBV5-3 with TRBJ2-7, with a tentative D call TRBD1 (5 bases). TRBV5-3 is known as an ORF, though its function is uncertain. V was cut by 2 bases and J by 4 bases, with 10 bases left in between. The CDR3 totals 13 residues. The CDR3 nucleotides are TGTGCCAGAAGCTTAGGCGACAGATACGAGCAGTACTTC. Encoded protein: CARSLGDRYEQYF.

The V and J genes are TRBV4-3 and TRBJ2-5; tentatively, D is TRBD2 (5 bases). CDR3 length equals 15 residues. Germline values: CDR1 LGHNA, CDR2 YSLEER. The V end lost 0 bases, the J end lost 4 bases, and 12 bases lay between the germline ends. The CDR3 coding sequence is TGCGCCAGCAGCCAAGAAAGGTCGGGGATAGAGACCCAGTACTTC. It translates to CASSQERSGIETQYF.

The gene calls are TRBV27 and TRBJ1-5; 7 nucleotides align to TRBD1. The germline V gene encodes CDR1 MNHEY and CDR2 SMNVEV (reference sequence). CDR3 length: 13 amino acids. With 4 bases clipped from V and 6 bases from J, the junction kept 3 bases outside the gene matches. The CDR3, as DNA: TGTGCCAGCAGTTCCAGGGGGGGTCAGCCCCAGCATTTT. Encoded protein: CASSSRGGQPQHF.

This rearrangement joins TRBV28 to TRBJ2-5; 10 positions agree with TRBD2. The CDR3 is 15 amino acids. With V trimmed by 2 bases and J by 5 bases, 5 bases remained unmatched. Germline values: CDR1 MDHEN, CDR2 SYDVKM. The CDR3 nucleotides read TGTGCCAGCAGTTTAGAAGCGGGAGGGGGTGAGACCCAGTACTTC. Translation gives CASSLEAGGGETQYF.

This chain connects TRBV10-3 to TRBJ2-7; 10 positions agree with TRBD2. V gave up 5 bases and J gave up 3 bases; unmatched junction bases: 7. The CDR3 totals 15 residues. Germline CDR1 and CDR2: ENHRY and SYGVKD. In DNA, the CDR3 is TGTGCCATCAGTCTCACTAGCGGGGAGGGCTACGAGCAGTACTTC. It specifies CAISLTSGEGYEQYF.

This clone was observed a single time. V gene TRBV11-2 combines with J gene TRBJ2-1; 11 bases agree with TRBD2. In germline, CDR1 is SGHAT, CDR2 FQNNGV. Germline trimming cut 3 bases from V and 15 bases from J; bases unmatched to any gene: 19. The CDR3 consists of 17 residues. The DNA of the CDR3 is TGTGCCAGCAGCTTGGCCCTCTTACTAGCGGGGGCGGCGGAGGCGTTCTTC. As protein: CASSLALLLAGAAEAFF.

The chain is built from TRBV7-3 and TRBJ2-3; D gene unclear. V lost 5 bases, J lost 0 bases, and 12 bases lay in between. The CDR3 extends over 15 amino acids. CDR1 is SGHTA, CDR2 FQGTGA, per germline. The CDR3: CASSLRGSSTDTQYF. The CDR3 DNA reads as TGTGCCAGCAGCCTCCGCGGATCTAGCACAGATACGCAGTATTTT.

About this clone itself: The junction differs from germline at one of its ends, possibly a read error. V usage is TRBV28 and J usage is TRBJ1-3; the match to TRBD1 covers 8 bases. The CDR3 is 13 residues long. The germline CDR1 and CDR2 sequences are MDHEN and SYDVKM. CDR3 bases: TGTGCCAGCAGTCTGGGGACAGGTGGACTCGTCGATTTT. The encoded protein is CASSLGTGGLVDF. Full variable domain (missing parts from reference TRBV28 and TRBJ1-3): DVKVTQSSRYLVKRTGEKVFLECVQDMDHENMFWYRQDPGLGLRLIYFSYDVKMKEKGDIPEGYSVSREKKERFSLILESASTNQTSMYLCASSLGTGGLVDFGEGSWLTVV.

The chain recombines TRBV27 with TRBJ2-7; no reliable D call. V gave up 1 base and J gave up 5 bases, with 3 bases separating them. The CDR3 contains 11 residues. Germline CDR1 and CDR2: MNHEY and SMNVEV (reference sequence). DNA of the CDR3: TGTGCCAGCAGTTTATGCGACGAGCAGTACTTC. It specifies CASSLCDEQYF.

The chain combines TRBV7-2 with TRBJ2-5; 7 positions match TRBD2. The germline V gene has CDR1 SGHTA and CDR2 FQGNSA. This CDR3 spans 14 amino acids. J was trimmed by 4 bases and V by 7 bases; bases with no gene match: 9. CDR3 coding DNA: TGTGCCAGCATGACTAGCTGGACCAGAGAGACCCAGTACTTC. Protein: CASMTSWTRETQYF. Full variable domain (rest looked up from reference TRBV7-2 and TRBJ2-5): GAGVSQSPSNKVTEKGKDVELRCDPISGHTALYWYRQSLGQGLEFLIYFQGNSAPDKSGLPSDRFSAERTGGSVSTLTIQRTQQEDSAVYLCASMTSWTRETQYFGPGTRLLVL.

This clone turned up a few times. The chain has TRBV4-3 and TRBJ2-1; D might be TRBD1 (7 bases). Looked up from germline, CDR1 is LGHNA and CDR2 is YSLEER. This CDR3 is 18 amino acids long. Trimming stripped 1 base from V and 2 bases from J, with 18 bases between. For the CDR3, the DNA is TGCGCCAGCAGCCAAGGGCGGAGGGACAGAGGAACCTACAATGAGCAGTTCTTC. As protein: CASSQGRRDRGTYNEQFF.

The chain recombines TRBV5-5 with TRBJ1-5; D not certain. V was pared by 0 bases and J by 1 base, with 5 bases between. From germline, CDR1 is SGHKS and CDR2 YYEKEE (reference sequence). This CDR3 region has 14 residues. The chain's CDR3 is CASSLGPSNQPQHF. In DNA, the CDR3 is TGTGCCAGCAGCTTGGGTCCAAGCAATCAGCCCCAGCATTTT.